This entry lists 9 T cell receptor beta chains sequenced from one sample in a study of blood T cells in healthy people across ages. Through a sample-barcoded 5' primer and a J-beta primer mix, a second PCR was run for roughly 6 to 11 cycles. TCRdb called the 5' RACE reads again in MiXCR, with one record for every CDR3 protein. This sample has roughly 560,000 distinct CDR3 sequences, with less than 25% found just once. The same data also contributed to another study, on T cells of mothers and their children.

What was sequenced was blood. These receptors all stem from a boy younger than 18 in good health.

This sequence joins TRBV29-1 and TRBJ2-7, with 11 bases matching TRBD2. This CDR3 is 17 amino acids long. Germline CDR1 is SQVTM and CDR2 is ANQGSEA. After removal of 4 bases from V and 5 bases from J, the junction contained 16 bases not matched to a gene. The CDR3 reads CSVALVMPSGRNHEQYF. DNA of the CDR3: TGCAGCGTTGCGTTAGTGATGCCTAGCGGGAGGAACCACGAGCAGTACTTC.

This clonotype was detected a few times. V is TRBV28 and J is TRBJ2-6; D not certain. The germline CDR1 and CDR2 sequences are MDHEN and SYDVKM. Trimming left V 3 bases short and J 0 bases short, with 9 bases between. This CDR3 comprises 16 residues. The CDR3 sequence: CASSFGRFSGANVLTF. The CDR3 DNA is TGTGCCAGCAGTTTCGGCAGATTCTCTGGGGCCAACGTCCTGACTTTC.

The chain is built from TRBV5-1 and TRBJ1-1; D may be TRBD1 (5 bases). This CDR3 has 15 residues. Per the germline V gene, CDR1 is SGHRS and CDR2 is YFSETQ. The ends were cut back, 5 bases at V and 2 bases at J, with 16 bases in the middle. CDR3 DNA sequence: TGCGCCAGCAGGTTAGGGTACGGGGGAAACACTGAAGCTTTCTTT. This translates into CASRLGYGGNTEAFF.

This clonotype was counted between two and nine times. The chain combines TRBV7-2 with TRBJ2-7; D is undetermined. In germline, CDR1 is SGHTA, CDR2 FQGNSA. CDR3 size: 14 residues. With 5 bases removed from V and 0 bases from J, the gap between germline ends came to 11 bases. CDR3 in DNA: TGTGCCAGCAGCCTATTTGAGAGCTCCTACGAGCAGTACTTC. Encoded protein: CASSLFESSYEQYF.

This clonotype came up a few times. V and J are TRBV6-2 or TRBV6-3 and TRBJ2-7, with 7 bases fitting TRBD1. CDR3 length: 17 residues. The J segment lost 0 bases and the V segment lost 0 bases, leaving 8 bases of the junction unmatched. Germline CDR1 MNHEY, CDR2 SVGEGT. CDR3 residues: CASSYSATGALSYEQYF. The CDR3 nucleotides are TGTGCCAGCAGTTACTCGGCCACAGGGGCCCTCTCCTACGAGCAGTACTTC.

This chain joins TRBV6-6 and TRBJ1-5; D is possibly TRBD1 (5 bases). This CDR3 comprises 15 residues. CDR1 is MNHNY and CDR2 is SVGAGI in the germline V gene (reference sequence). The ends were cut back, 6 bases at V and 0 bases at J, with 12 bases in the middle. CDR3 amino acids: CASSREGTSNQPQHF. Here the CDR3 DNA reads TGTGCCAGCAGCCGAGAGGGGACTAGCAATCAGCCCCAGCATTTT.

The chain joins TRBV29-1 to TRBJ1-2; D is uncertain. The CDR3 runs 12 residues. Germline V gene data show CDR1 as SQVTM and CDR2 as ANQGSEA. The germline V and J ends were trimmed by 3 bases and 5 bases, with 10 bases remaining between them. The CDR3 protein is CSVDSVSYGYTF. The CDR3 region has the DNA TGCAGCGTTGACTCGGTCTCGTATGGCTACACCTTC.

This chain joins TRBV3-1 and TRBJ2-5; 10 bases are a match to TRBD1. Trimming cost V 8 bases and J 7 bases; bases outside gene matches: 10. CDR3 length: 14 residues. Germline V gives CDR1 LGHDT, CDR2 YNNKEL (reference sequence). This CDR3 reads CASGPGTGDGTQYF. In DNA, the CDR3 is TGTGCCAGCGGCCCCGGGACAGGGGACGGGACCCAGTACTTC.

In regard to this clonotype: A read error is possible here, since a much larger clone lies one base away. CDR3: CTSSQALFTQYF. Here the CDR3 DNA reads TGTACCAGCAGCCAAGCCCTCTTCACGCAGTATTTT. The chain combines TRBV14 with TRBJ2-3; D gene uncertain. Germline loops: CDR1 SGHDN, CDR2 FVKESK. The CDR3 extends over 12 amino acids.